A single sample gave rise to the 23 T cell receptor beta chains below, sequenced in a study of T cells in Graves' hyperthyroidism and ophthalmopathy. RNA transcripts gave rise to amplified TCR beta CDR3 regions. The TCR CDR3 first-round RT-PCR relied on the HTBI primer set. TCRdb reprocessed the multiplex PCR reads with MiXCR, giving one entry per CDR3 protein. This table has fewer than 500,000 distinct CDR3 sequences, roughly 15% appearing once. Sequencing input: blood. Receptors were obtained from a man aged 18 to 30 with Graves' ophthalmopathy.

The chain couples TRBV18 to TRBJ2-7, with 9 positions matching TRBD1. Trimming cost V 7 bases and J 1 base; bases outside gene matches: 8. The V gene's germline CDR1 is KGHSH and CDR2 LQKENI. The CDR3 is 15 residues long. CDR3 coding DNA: TGTGCCAGCTTATATACCGGGACAGGGTCCTACGAGCAGTACTTC. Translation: CASLYTGTGSYEQYF.

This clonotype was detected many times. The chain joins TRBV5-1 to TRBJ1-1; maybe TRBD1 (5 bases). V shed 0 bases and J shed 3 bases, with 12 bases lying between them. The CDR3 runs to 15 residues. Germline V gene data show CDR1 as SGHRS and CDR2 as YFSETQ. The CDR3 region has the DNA TGCGCCAGCAGCTTGGCCGGGGTAGGGGACACTGAAGCTTTCTTT. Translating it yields CASSLAGVGDTEAFF.

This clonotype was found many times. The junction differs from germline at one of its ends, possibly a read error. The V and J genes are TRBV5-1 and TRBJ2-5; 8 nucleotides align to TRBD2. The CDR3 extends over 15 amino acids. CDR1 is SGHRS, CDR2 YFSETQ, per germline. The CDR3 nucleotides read TGCGCCAGCAGTTTGGCCGGGGGGGCTCAAGAGACCCAGTACTTC. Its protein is CASSLAGGAQETQYF.

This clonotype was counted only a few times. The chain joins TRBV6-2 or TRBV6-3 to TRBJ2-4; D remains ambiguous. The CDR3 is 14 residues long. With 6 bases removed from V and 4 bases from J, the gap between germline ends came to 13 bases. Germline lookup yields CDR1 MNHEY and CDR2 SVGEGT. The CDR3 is CASRYMDGKNIQYF. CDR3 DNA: TGTGCCAGCAGATATATGGACGGGAAAAACATTCAGTACTTC.

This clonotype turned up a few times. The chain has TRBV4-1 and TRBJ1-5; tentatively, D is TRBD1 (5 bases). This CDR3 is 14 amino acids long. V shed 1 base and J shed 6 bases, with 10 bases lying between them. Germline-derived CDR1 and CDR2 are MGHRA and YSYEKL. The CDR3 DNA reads TGCGCCAGCAGCCAAGGGGTCGGGGGTCAGCCCCAGCATTTT. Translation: CASSQGVGGQPQHF.

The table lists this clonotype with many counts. This chain's CDR3 is CASSPFQRPNEQFF. CDR3 coding DNA: TGTGCCAGCAGTCCATTTCAGCGCCCCAATGAGCAGTTCTTC. V usage is TRBV28 and J usage is TRBJ2-1; D unclear. Germline V gives CDR1 MDHEN, CDR2 SYDVKM. The CDR3 has 14 residues. Trimming removed 5 bases at V and 6 bases at J, with 14 bases between. The full variable domain, completed using reference TRBV28 and TRBJ2-1, is DVKVTQSSRYLVKRTGEKVFLECVQDMDHENMFWYRQDPGLGLRLIYFSYDVKMKEKGDIPEGYSVSREKKERFSLILESASTNQTSMYLCASSPFQRPNEQFFGPGTRLTVL.

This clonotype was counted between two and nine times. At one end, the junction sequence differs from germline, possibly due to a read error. CDR3 loop: CATSEKVNYGYTF. In DNA, the CDR3 is TGTGCCACCAGTGAGAAGGTTAACTATGGCTACACCTTC. The chain is built from TRBV10-3 and TRBJ1-2; D remains unclear. The CDR3 runs 13 residues. CDR1 ENHRY and CDR2 SYGVKD come from the germline V gene.

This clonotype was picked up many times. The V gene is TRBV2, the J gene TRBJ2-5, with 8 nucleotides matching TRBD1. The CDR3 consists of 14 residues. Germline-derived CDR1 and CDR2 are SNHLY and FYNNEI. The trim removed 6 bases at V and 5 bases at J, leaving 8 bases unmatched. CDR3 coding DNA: TGTGCCAGCAGGGACCGGACAGGGTTTGAGACCCAGTACTTC. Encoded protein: CASRDRTGFETQYF.

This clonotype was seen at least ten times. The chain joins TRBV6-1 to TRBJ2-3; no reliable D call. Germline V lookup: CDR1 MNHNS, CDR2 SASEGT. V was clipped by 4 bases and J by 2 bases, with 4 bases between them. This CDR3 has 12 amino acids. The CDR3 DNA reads TGTGCCAGCAGTGTAGCCACAGATACGCAGTATTTT. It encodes CASSVATDTQYF.

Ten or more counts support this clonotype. The CDR3 loop is CASSLVTGDEQFF. CDR3 in DNA: TGTGCCAGCAGCTTAGTGACAGGGGATGAGCAGTTCTTC. The chain is built from TRBV7-3 and TRBJ2-1; TRBD1 aligns across 8 bases. Looked up from germline, CDR1 is SGHTA and CDR2 is FQGTGA. The CDR3 runs 13 residues. J gave up 8 bases and V 2 bases, and 2 bases lay outside the gene matches. Combining the CDR3 with reference TRBV7-3 and TRBJ2-1 gives the whole variable domain GAGVSQTPSNKVTEKGKYVELRCDPISGHTALYWYRQSLGQGPEFLIYFQGTGAADDSGLPNDRFFAVRPEGSVSTLKIQRTERGDSAVYLCASSLVTGDEQFFGPGTRLTVL.

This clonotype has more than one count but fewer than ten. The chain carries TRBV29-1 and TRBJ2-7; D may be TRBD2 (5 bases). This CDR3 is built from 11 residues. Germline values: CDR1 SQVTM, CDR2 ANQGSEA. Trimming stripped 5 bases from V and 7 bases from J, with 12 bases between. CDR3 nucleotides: TGCAGCGTTCAGGCGGGTGGGGAGCAGTACTTC. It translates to CSVQAGGEQYF.

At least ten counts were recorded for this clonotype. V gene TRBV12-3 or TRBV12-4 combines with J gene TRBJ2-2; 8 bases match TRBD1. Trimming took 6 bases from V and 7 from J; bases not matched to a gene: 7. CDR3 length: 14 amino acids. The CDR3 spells CASSSAGGGGELFF. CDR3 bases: TGTGCCAGCAGCTCCGCAGGGGGCGGCGGGGAGCTGTTTTTT.

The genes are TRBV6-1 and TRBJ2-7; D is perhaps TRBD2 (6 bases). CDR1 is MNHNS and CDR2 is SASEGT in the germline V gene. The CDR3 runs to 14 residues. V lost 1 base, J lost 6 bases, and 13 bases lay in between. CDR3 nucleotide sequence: TGTGCCAGCAGTGAAGATCTGGGACTGGGCGAGCAGTACTTC. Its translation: CASSEDLGLGEQYF.

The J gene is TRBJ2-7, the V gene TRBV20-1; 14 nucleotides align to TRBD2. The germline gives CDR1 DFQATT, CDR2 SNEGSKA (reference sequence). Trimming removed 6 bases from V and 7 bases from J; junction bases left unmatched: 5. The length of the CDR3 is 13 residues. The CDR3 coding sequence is TGCAGTGCAAGGACTAGCGGGGGGAGTGAGCAGTACTTC. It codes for CSARTSGGSEQYF.

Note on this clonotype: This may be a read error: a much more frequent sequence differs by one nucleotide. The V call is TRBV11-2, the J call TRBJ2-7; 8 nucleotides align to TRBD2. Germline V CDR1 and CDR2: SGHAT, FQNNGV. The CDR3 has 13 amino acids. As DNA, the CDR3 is TGTGTCAGCAGCCGTAGCGGGACCTACGAGCAGTACTTC. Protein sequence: CVSSRSGTYEQYF.

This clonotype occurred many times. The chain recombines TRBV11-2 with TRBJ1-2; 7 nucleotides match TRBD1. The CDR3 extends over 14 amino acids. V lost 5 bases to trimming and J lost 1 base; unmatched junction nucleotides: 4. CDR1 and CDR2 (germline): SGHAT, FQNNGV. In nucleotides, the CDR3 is TGTGCCAGCAGCCCCGGGACAGATAACTATGGCTACACCTTC. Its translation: CASSPGTDNYGYTF.

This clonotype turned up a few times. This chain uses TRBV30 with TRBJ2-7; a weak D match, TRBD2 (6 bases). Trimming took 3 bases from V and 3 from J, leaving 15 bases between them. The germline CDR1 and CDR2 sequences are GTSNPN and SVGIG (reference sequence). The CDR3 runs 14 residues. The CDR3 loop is CAWSLPGSFYEQYF. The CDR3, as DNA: TGTGCCTGGAGCCTACCCGGGAGCTTCTACGAGCAGTACTTC.

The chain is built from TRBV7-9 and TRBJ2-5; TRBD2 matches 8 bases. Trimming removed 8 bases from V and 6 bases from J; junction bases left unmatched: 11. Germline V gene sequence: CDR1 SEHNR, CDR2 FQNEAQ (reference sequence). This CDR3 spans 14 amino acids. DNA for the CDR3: TGTGCCAGCTCATTAACGGGACTAGAGAAGACCCAGTACTTC. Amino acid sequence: CASSLTGLEKTQYF.

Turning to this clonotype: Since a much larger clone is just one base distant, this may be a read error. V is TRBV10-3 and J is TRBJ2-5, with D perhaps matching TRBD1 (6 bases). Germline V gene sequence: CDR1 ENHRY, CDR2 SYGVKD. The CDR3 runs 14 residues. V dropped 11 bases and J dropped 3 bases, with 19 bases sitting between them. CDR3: CAVNSGTPEETQYF. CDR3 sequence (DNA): TGTGCCGTCAATTCCGGGACACCTGAAGAGACCCAGTACTTC.

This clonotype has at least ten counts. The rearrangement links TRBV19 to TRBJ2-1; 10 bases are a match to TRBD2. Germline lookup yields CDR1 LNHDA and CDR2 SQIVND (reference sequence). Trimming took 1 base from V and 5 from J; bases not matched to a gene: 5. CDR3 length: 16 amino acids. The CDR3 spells CASSIATGTSDNEQFF. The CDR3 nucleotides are TGTGCCAGTAGTATAGCCACAGGGACTAGCGACAATGAGCAGTTCTTC.

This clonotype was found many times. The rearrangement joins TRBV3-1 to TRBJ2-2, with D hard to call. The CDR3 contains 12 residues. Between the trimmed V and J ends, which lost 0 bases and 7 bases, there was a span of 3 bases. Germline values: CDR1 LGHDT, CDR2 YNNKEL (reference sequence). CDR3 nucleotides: TGTGCCAGCAGCCAAGAGGTCGGGGAGCTGTTTTTT. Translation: CASSQEVGELFF. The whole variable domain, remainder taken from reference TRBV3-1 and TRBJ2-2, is DTAVSQTPKYLVTQMGNDKSIKCEQNLGHDTMYWYKQDSKKFLKIMFSYNNKELIINETVPNRFSPKSPDKAHLNLHINSLELGDSAVYFCASSQEVGELFFGEGSRLTVL.

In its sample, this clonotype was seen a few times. The CDR3 DNA is TGTGCCAGCAGCCAAGGGAACTCTGGGGCCAACGTCCTGACTTTC. This sequence encodes CASSQGNSGANVLTF. This chain joins TRBV3-1 and TRBJ2-6; D not certain. Germline V CDR1 and CDR2: LGHDT, YNNKEL (reference sequence). The CDR3 loop spans 15 amino acids. The germline V and J ends were trimmed by 1 base and 0 bases, with 4 bases remaining between them.

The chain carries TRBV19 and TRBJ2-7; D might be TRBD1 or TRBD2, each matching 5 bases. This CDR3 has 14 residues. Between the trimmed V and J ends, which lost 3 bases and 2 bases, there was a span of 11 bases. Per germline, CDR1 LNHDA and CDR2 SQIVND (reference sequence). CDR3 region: CASSIRLGPYEQYF. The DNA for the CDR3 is TGTGCCAGTAGTATCAGACTGGGACCCTACGAGCAGTACTTC.